Shown below are 14 T cell receptor beta chains from a single sample sequenced in a study of radiotherapy plus CTLA-4 blockade in lung cancer. The method was immunoSEQ multiplex PCR; TCRdb's version includes in-frame clones alone and lacks a portion of them. The sample lists some 70,000 clones, around 81% seen once, with about 4% in the top ten. The sequencing here drew on peripheral blood, taken from a patient treated with radiotherapy plus ipilimumab. All receptors come from a human donor with non-small cell lung cancer who had a partial response to radiotherapy plus ipilimumab.

The genes are TRBV12-2 and TRBJ2-7; the D call TRBD2 from the table was never checked on the DNA. TRBV12-2 is a listed pseudogene. The CDR3 runs to 19 residues. The CDR3 loop is CASRLALGGRASETYEQYF. CDR3 nucleotides: TGTGCAAGTCGCTTAGCGCTAGGCGGGCGGGCTTCGGAGACCTACGAGCAGTACTTC.

This clone was found a few times. V is TRBV5-1 and J is TRBJ2-5; TRBD1 might be the D (6 bases). Germline values: CDR1 SGHRS, CDR2 YFSETQ. Trimming pared 4 bases from V and 2 bases from J, leaving 15 bases between. The CDR3 totals 15 residues. CDR3 protein: CASSPQQGGQETQYF. The CDR3 DNA is TGCGCCAGCAGCCCGCAACAGGGTGGGCAAGAGACCCAGTACTTC.

The rearrangement links TRBV30 to TRBJ2-7; the match to TRBD1 covers 10 bases. After removal of 0 bases from V and 1 base from J, the junction contained 3 bases not matched to a gene. In germline, CDR1 is GTSNPN, CDR2 SVGIG (reference sequence). The length of the CDR3 is 15 residues. As DNA, the CDR3 is TGTGCCTGGAGTGTACGGGACAGGGGATCCTACGAGCAGTACTTC. Protein sequence: CAWSVRDRGSYEQYF.

This chain links TRBV4-1 with TRBJ2-1, with TRBD2 matching 11 bases. The germline V gene has CDR1 MGHRA and CDR2 YSYEKL. The J segment lost 7 bases and the V segment lost 0 bases, leaving 2 bases of the junction unmatched. CDR3 length: 15 amino acids. The CDR3 here is CASSQEASGRNEQFF. The CDR3 coding sequence is TGCGCCAGCAGCCAAGAAGCTAGCGGGAGGAATGAGCAGTTCTTC.

The genes are TRBV7-3 and TRBJ2-1, with 7 nucleotides matching TRBD2. CDR3 length equals 15 residues. The germline V gene has CDR1 SGHTA and CDR2 FQGTGA. The J segment lost 5 bases and the V segment lost 2 bases, leaving 6 bases of the junction unmatched. The CDR3 nucleotides read TGTGCCAGCAGCTTAGGGTCTAGCGGAGACAATGAGCAGTTCTTC. Residues: CASSLGSSGDNEQFF.

This clone was recorded once. V is TRBV28 and J is TRBJ2-2; D is uncertain. Trimming shortened V by 4 bases and J by 5 bases, and 5 bases separated the two germline ends. The CDR3 covers 12 residues. Germline V gene sequence: CDR1 MDHEN, CDR2 SYDVKM. The CDR3: CASSYLTGELFF. CDR3 nucleotides: TGTGCCAGCAGTTACTTGACCGGGGAGCTGTTTTTT.

This clone was counted a single time. The CDR3 nucleotides read TGTGCCAGCTCACCCCAGACCGGGGAGCTGTTTTTT. Translation: CASSPQTGELFF. The genes are TRBV18 and TRBJ2-2; D is unresolved. Trimming removed 3 bases at V and 5 bases at J, with 4 bases between. Germline V CDR1 and CDR2: KGHSH, LQKENI. CDR3 length equals 12 residues.

The CDR3 here is CASSLEAGVANEQFF. The CDR3 DNA sequence: TGTGCCAGCAGCTTGGAGGCGGGAGTGGCAAATGAGCAGTTCTTC. This chain uses TRBV5-6 with TRBJ2-1, with 7 bases fitting TRBD2. Trimming cost V 0 bases and J 7 bases; bases outside gene matches: 7. In germline, CDR1 is SGHDT, CDR2 YYEEEE. The CDR3 covers 15 residues.

This clone was picked up a small number of times. The rearrangement links TRBV30 to TRBJ1-5; D not resolved. The CDR3 is 14 residues long. The germline V gene has CDR1 GTSNPN and CDR2 SVGIG (reference sequence). With 4 bases removed from V and 6 bases from J, the gap between germline ends came to 16 bases. CDR3 protein: CAWKDRLGSQPQHF. Written as DNA, the CDR3 is TGTGCCTGGAAGGATCGATTAGGGAGTCAGCCCCAGCATTTT.

The gene calls are TRBV28 and TRBJ1-5; tentatively, D is TRBD1 (6 bases). The germline V gene has CDR1 MDHEN and CDR2 SYDVKM. The V and J ends lost 3 bases and 5 bases respectively, with 20 bases between them. The CDR3 contains 17 residues. The CDR3 nucleotides are TGTGCCAGCAGTTTTCTGGGGGCCACGAGAATAGATCAGCCCCAGCATTTT. As protein: CASSFLGATRIDQPQHF.

This rearrangement joins TRBV11-2 to TRBJ2-2; 11 bases match TRBD2. V lost 0 bases to trimming and J lost 5 bases; unmatched junction nucleotides: 5. The CDR3 has 17 residues. CDR1 and CDR2 (germline): SGHAT, FQNNGV. CDR3 bases: TGTGCCAGCAGCTTAGATCTGGCTAGCGGGAGGACCGGGGAGCTGTTTTTT. The encoded protein is CASSLDLASGRTGELFF.

The chain employs TRBV19 and TRBJ2-5, with 8 positions matching TRBD2. CDR3 length: 16 residues. The V and J ends lost 4 bases and 2 bases, in that order; junction bases with no gene match: 9. Germline V CDR1 and CDR2: LNHDA, SQIVND (reference sequence). The CDR3 DNA sequence: TGTGCCAGTAGTAAGCTCGCGGGAGGCGGGCAAGAGACCCAGTACTTC. Protein: CASSKLAGGGQETQYF.

This chain uses TRBV25-1 with TRBJ1-1; D is ambiguous. Germline-derived CDR1 and CDR2 are MGHDK and SYGVNS. V was pared by 4 bases and J by 2 bases, with 14 bases between. The CDR3 covers 15 residues. CDR3 nucleotide sequence: TGTGCCAGCAGTGTATCACTCGGAGTAAACACTGAAGCTTTCTTT. It translates to CASSVSLGVNTEAFF.

The J gene is TRBJ1-3, the V gene TRBV13; D remains unclear. CDR1 and CDR2 (germline): PRHDT, FYEKMQ (reference sequence). Trimming shortened V by 0 bases and J by 2 bases, and 2 bases separated the two germline ends. The CDR3 sequence is 13 residues long. Here the CDR3 reads CASSLGTGNTIYF. CDR3 in DNA: TGTGCCAGCAGCTTAGGTACTGGAAACACCATATATTTT. The whole variable domain, filled in from reference TRBV13 and TRBJ1-3, reads AAGVIQSPRHLIKEKRETATLKCYPIPRHDTVYWYQQGPGQDPQFLISFYEKMQSDKGSIPDRFSAQQFSDYHSELNMSSLELGDSALYFCASSLGTGNTIYFGEGSWLTVV.